Listed here are 2 T cell receptor beta chains from one sample, sequenced in a study of OX40 agonist ivuxolimab in advanced cancers. The table came from immunoSEQ multiplex PCR; TCRdb's copy has only in-frame clones and leaves some out. This sample yields tens of thousands of clones, of which around nine tenths are seen a single time; 3% to 4.5% belongs to the top ten. Sequencing used CD4+ or CD8+ T cells sorted from blood, obtained in a trial of the OX40 agonist ivuxolimab. The source is an adult with an advanced solid tumor such as melanoma, head and neck, liver or kidney cancer.

The DNA of the CDR3 is TGTGCCAGCAGCTTGGCCGTCAACCCCCAAGAGACCCAGTACTTC. Its translation is CASSLAVNPQETQYF. The V call is TRBV5-4, the J call TRBJ2-5; unclear D gene. This CDR3 contains 15 residues. In germline, CDR1 is SGHNT, CDR2 YYREEE (reference sequence). Trimming took off 0 bases at V and 1 base at J, with 10 bases between the two ends.

The genes are TRBV6-5 and TRBJ1-1, with a weak D call TRBD1 (5 bases). This CDR3 region has 13 residues. CDR1 and CDR2 from the germline V gene are MNHEY and SVGAGI. Deletions cut 5 bases from V and 6 bases from J, with 13 bases between. CDR3 protein: CASSRGRGSEAFF. The CDR3 DNA follows: TGTGCCAGCAGTAGGGGCAGAGGGTCTGAAGCTTTCTTT.